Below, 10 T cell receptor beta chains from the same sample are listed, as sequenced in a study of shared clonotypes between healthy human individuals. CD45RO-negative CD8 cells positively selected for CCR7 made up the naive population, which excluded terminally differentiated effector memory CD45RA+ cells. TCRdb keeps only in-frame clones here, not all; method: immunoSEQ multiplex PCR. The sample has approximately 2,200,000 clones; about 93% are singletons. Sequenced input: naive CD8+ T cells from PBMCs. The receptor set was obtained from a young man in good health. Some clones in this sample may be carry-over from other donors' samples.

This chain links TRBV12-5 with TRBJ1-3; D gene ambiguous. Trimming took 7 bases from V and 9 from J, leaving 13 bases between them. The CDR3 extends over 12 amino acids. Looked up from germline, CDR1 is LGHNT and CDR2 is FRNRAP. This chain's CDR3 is CASANPGGTIYF. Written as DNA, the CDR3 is TGTGCTAGTGCCAACCCCGGTGGCACCATATATTTT.

The CDR3 DNA is TGCGCCAGCAGCCCTCTGAGGCCTACCGTCCATGAGCAGTTCTTC. It yields the protein CASSPLRPTVHEQFF. J is TRBJ2-1 and V is TRBV5-1; D is ambiguous. The CDR3 loop spans 15 amino acids. Germline V gene data show CDR1 as SGHRS and CDR2 as YFSETQ. V was cut by 4 bases and J by 8 bases, with 19 bases left in between.

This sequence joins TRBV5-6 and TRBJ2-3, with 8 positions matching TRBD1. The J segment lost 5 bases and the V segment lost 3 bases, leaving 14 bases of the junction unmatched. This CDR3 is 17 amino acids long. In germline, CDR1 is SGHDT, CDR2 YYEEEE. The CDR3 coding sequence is TGTGCCAGCAGCTCGTTCGTACAGGGGGTCGGTGGAGATACGCAGTATTTT. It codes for CASSSFVQGVGGDTQYF.

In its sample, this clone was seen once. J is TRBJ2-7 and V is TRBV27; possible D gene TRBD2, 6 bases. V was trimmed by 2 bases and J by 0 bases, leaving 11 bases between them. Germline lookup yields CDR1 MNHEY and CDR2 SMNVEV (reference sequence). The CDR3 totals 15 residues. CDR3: CASSLEWTTSYEQYF. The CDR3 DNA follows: TGTGCCAGCAGTTTAGAGTGGACTACCTCCTACGAGCAGTACTTC.

CDR3 nucleotides: TGTGCCAGCAGCTTCAATACTGGGTACAATGAGCAGTTCTTC. It is translated as CASSFNTGYNEQFF. J is TRBJ2-1 and V is TRBV7-9; no definite D call. V lost 3 bases and J lost 4, with 10 bases in between. The CDR3 contains 14 residues. Germline values: CDR1 SEHNR, CDR2 FQNEAQ (reference sequence).

This CDR3 is CAWSIGTGANVLTF. In DNA form, the CDR3 reads TGTGCCTGGAGCATCGGCACTGGGGCCAACGTCCTGACTTTC. V gene TRBV30 combines with J gene TRBJ2-6; unclear D gene. The germline V gene has CDR1 GTSNPN and CDR2 SVGIG (reference sequence). V was trimmed by 3 bases and J by 2 bases, leaving 8 bases between them. This CDR3 is built from 14 residues.

The CDR3 DNA is TGTGCCAGCAGTTTATATCGGGGGGCAGAAGGCTACACCTTC. This sequence encodes CASSLYRGAEGYTF. This chain joins TRBV28 and TRBJ1-2, with D possibly TRBD1 on 6 matching bases. The V end was cut by 1 base, the J end by 8 bases, with 14 bases between. Germline V lookup: CDR1 MDHEN, CDR2 SYDVKM. This CDR3 region has 14 residues.

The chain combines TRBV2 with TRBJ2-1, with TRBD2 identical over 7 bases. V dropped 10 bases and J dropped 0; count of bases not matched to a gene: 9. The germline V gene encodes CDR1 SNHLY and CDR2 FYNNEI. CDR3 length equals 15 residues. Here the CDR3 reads CATSGGGSSYNEQFF. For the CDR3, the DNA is TGTGCCACCTCTGGGGGAGGGAGCTCCTACAATGAGCAGTTCTTC.

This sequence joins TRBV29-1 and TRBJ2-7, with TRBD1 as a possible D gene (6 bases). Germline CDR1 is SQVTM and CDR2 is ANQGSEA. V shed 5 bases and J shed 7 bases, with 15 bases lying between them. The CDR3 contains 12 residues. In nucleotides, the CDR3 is TGCAGCGTTTTAGATCAGCAGGGGGAGCAGTACTTC. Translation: CSVLDQQGEQYF.

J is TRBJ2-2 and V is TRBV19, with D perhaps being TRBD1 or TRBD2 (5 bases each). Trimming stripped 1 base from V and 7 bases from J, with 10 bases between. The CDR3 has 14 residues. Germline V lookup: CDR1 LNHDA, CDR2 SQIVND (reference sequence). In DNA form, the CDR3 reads TGTGCCAGTAGTATAGGGGGGTTAGGCGGGGAGCTGTTTTTT. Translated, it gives CASSIGGLGGELFF.